The rows below give T cell receptor beta chains drawn from one sample of a study of CD8+ T cells in alopecia areata. The protocol was immunoSEQ multiplex PCR, while the TCRdb copy is restricted to in-frame clones and leaves out a portion. The sample has fewer than 250,000 clones, 30% to 40% seen once. Sequencing used CD4+ T cells sorted from blood, obtained at roughly week 30, from a patient treated with tofacitinib. Every receptor here comes from a human donor with alopecia areata. CDR3s include the opening cysteine and the closing phenylalanine or tryptophan. The order of the fields is CDR3 protein, clone size, V gene, J gene. Not every row has a clone size; where given, it reads once, few, many or a size class.

CDR3aa: CAWSVWGLSLSYEQYF
abundance: NA
v_gene: TRBV30
j_gene: TRBJ2-7

CDR3aa: CASSKQGQNTEAFF
abundance: NA
v_gene: TRBV2
j_gene: TRBJ1-1

CDR3aa: CASSLAARSEQFF
abundance: few
v_gene: TRBV7-6
j_gene: TRBJ2-1

CDR3aa: CASSFTGGTEAFF
abundance: NA
v_gene: TRBV5-1
j_gene: TRBJ1-1

CDR3aa: CASSLTGYYGYTF
abundance: NA
v_gene: TRBV6-5
j_gene: TRBJ1-2

CDR3aa: CASKPQGALPEQYF
abundance: NA
v_gene: TRBV28
j_gene: TRBJ2-7

CDR3aa: CASSLVGGPHEQFF
abundance: NA
v_gene: TRBV7-2
j_gene: TRBJ2-1

CDR3aa: CAWVSLQAFF
abundance: NA
v_gene: TRBV30
j_gene: TRBJ1-1

CDR3aa: CARTLPSGANVLTF
abundance: NA
v_gene: TRBV5-1
j_gene: TRBJ2-6

CDR3aa: CAYGRYYEQYF
abundance: few
v_gene: TRBV30
j_gene: TRBJ2-7

CDR3aa: CAWSVIQGYEQYF
abundance: NA
v_gene: TRBV30
j_gene: TRBJ2-7

CDR3aa: CASSYRYGYTF
abundance: NA
v_gene: TRBV25-1
j_gene: TRBJ1-2

CDR3aa: CALSGVSTDTQYF
abundance: NA
v_gene: TRBV7-2
j_gene: TRBJ2-3

CDR3aa: CSCGGSYEQYF
abundance: NA
v_gene: TRBV29-1
j_gene: TRBJ2-7

CDR3aa: CASSGYREYGYTF
abundance: NA
v_gene: TRBV9
j_gene: TRBJ1-2

CDR3aa: CASSTNYSPSTLYTQYF
abundance: NA
v_gene: TRBV2
j_gene: TRBJ2-3

CDR3aa: CASSVEDTEAFF
abundance: NA
v_gene: TRBV9
j_gene: TRBJ1-1

CDR3aa: CASSSRLAGGVDTQYF
abundance: few
v_gene: TRBV7-2
j_gene: TRBJ2-3

CDR3aa: CASSLVTSTGELFF
abundance: NA
v_gene: TRBV27
j_gene: TRBJ2-2

CDR3aa: CAWSVRGGSHEQYF
abundance: NA
v_gene: TRBV30
j_gene: TRBJ2-7

CDR3aa: CASSEVLAGAYEQYF
abundance: NA
v_gene: TRBV2
j_gene: TRBJ2-7

CDR3aa: CASSLGQGSEKLFF
abundance: NA
v_gene: TRBV6-1
j_gene: TRBJ1-4

CDR3aa: CASSITGLAVQETQYF
abundance: few
v_gene: TRBV5-1
j_gene: TRBJ2-5

CDR3aa: CSVEGDRAAYGYTF
abundance: NA
v_gene: TRBV29-1
j_gene: TRBJ1-2

CDR3aa: CASSQDDLPLHF
abundance: NA
v_gene: TRBV4-2
j_gene: TRBJ1-6

CDR3aa: CASSLSGEQYF
abundance: NA
v_gene: TRBV28
j_gene: TRBJ2-7

CDR3aa: CASSPGQLDYGYTF
abundance: NA
v_gene: TRBV5-1
j_gene: TRBJ1-2

CDR3aa: CASSLDGYGYTF
abundance: few
v_gene: TRBV7-8
j_gene: TRBJ1-2

CDR3aa: CASTGGTFSYNEQFF
abundance: NA
v_gene: TRBV19
j_gene: TRBJ2-1

CDR3aa: CASSLGPGVSTYEQYF
abundance: NA
v_gene: TRBV7-7
j_gene: TRBJ2-7

CDR3aa: CASSLASASGSSAYEQYF
abundance: NA
v_gene: TRBV7-6
j_gene: TRBJ2-7

CDR3aa: CASSAPTQGATNEKLFF
abundance: NA
v_gene: TRBV5-1
j_gene: TRBJ1-4

CDR3aa: CASSEYGQGTDTQYF
abundance: NA
v_gene: TRBV25-1
j_gene: TRBJ2-3

CDR3aa: CATRVRETQYF
abundance: once
v_gene: TRBV6-1
j_gene: TRBJ2-5

CDR3aa: CASSTTGDPEAFF
abundance: NA
v_gene: TRBV6-5
j_gene: TRBJ1-1

CDR3aa: CASSLVTQGEAFF
abundance: few
v_gene: TRBV7-2
j_gene: TRBJ1-1

CDR3aa: CSARIPVGYTF
abundance: NA
v_gene: TRBV20-1
j_gene: TRBJ1-2

CDR3aa: CASRRGFEQYF
abundance: NA
v_gene: TRBV6-5
j_gene: TRBJ2-7

CDR3aa: CASSYSEGVPQHF
abundance: few
v_gene: TRBV6-6
j_gene: TRBJ1-5

CDR3aa: CASSTPGGRETQYF
abundance: NA
v_gene: TRBV11-2
j_gene: TRBJ2-5

CDR3aa: CASSKGTGGNTGELFF
abundance: few
v_gene: TRBV2
j_gene: TRBJ2-2